The sample holds one count of the clone carrying this T cell receptor (beta chain). It was during active infection that Seattle patients were enrolled and then longitudinally followed. CDR1 MNHNY and CDR2 SVGAGI come from the germline V gene (reference sequence). Germline trimming cut 2 bases from V and 3 bases from J; bases unmatched to any gene: 4. CDR3 size: 14 residues. These data are taken from a study of blood T cell repertoires in COVID-19. Generated by immunoSEQ multiplex PCR, the TCRdb table keeps only in-frame clones and is missing some. The sample shows 180,000 or so clones, around 84% of them seen only once.

The sequence came from a woman in her seventies with COVID-19, enrolled during active disease. The sample comprised peripheral blood. This chain uses TRBV6-6 with TRBJ2-7; TRBD2 matches 7 bases. The CDR3 reads CASSYLAEFYEQYF. CDR3 in DNA: TGTGCCAGCAGTTACCTAGCGGAGTTCTACGAGCAGTACTTC.